A selection of T cell receptor beta chains follows, all from one sample in a study of beta chain features in type 1 diabetes. Measured with immunoSEQ multiplex PCR; TCRdb has only the in-frame clones, and not every one. The sample has 390,000 or so clones, 14% seen once. The sample taken for sequencing was naive CD4+ T cells from blood. The receptors were gathered from a man aged 25-40 years in good health. CDR3s include the opening cysteine and the closing phenylalanine or tryptophan. Fields, in order: V gene, clone size, D gene, J gene, CDR3 protein, CDR3 DNA. D genes are given only for firm matches. Not every row has a clone size; where given, it reads once, few, many or a size class.

TRBV25-1	.	TRBD1	TRBJ1-6	CASSELAGTGNSPLHF	TGTGCCAGCAGTGAACTGGCTGGGACAGGGAATTCACCCCTCCACTTT
TRBV4-1	few	TRBD2	TRBJ2-5	CASSQGPGGETQYF	TGCGCCAGCAGCCAGGGTCCGGGGGGAGAGACCCAGTACTTC
TRBV9	.	.	TRBJ1-2	CASRQAPNGDYGYTF	TGTGCCAGCAGACAGGCTCCAAATGGTGACTATGGCTACACCTTC
TRBV13	few	.	TRBJ2-1	CASSLTLRGGRNNEQFF	TGTGCCAGCAGCTTAACGCTGCGTGGCGGCAGAAACAATGAGCAGTTCTTC
TRBV7-9	.	.	TRBJ2-5	CASSSRAGETQYF	TGTGCCAGCAGCTCGAGGGCTGGGGAGACCCAGTACTTC
TRBV2	.	.	TRBJ1-2	CASSSNRRVRGGYTF	TGTGCCAGCAGTAGTAACAGGAGGGTACGCGGAGGCTACACCTTC
TRBV4-3	.	.	TRBJ1-2	CASSQDRGFGYGYTF	TGCGCCAGCAGCCAAGACCGGGGATTCGGGTATGGCTACACCTTC
TRBV18	.	.	TRBJ2-3	CASSPPWTEQYF	TGTGCCAGCTCACCACCCTGGACCGAGCAGTATTTT
TRBV7-8	few	.	TRBJ2-5	CASSQRITTTQYF	TGTGCCAGCAGCCAAAGGATCACAACGACCCAGTACTTC
TRBV27	.	.	TRBJ1-2	CASSRTENYGYTF	TGTGCCAGCAGTAGAACAGAGAACTATGGCTACACCTTC
TRBV30	.	.	TRBJ2-3	CAWSVKDTQYF	TGTGCCTGGAGTGTGAAAGATACGCAGTATTTT
TRBV4-3	few	TRBD2	TRBJ2-3	CASSHKAGMDTQYF	TGCGCCAGCAGCCATAAAGCGGGAATGGATACGCAGTATTTT
TRBV23-1	.	.	TRBJ2-2	CASSHQNGTVGTVTTGELFF	TGCGCCAGCAGTCATCAGAACGGGACGGTCGGGACGGTTACCACCGGGGAGCTGTTTTTT
TRBV7-2	few	.	TRBJ2-3	CASSSWGDTQYF	TGTGCCAGCAGCTCATGGGGAGATACGCAGTATTTT
TRBV4-1	.	.	TRBJ1-5	CASSRLMGTYNSNQPQHF	TGCGCCAGCAGCCGTCTGATGGGGACCTATAATAGCAATCAGCCCCAGCATTTT
TRBV7-9	.	.	TRBJ2-1	CASSFGVSSYNEQFF	TGTGCCAGCAGCTTCGGGGTGAGCTCCTACAATGAGCAGTTCTTC
TRBV29-1	.	.	TRBJ2-3	CSVGQFTDTQYF	TGCAGCGTTGGGCAGTTCACAGATACGCAGTATTTT
TRBV7-9	.	.	TRBJ1-4	CASSGRRGAEKLFF	TGTGCCAGCAGCGGCCGGCGGGGTGCAGAAAAACTGTTTTTT
TRBV2	.	.	TRBJ1-5	CASSEGQIGNQPQHF	TGTGCCAGCAGTGAAGGACAGATTGGCAATCAGCCCCAGCATTTT
TRBV5-4	few	.	TRBJ2-1	CASSRIDNEQFF	TGTGCCAGCAGCCGGATTGACAATGAGCAGTTCTTC
TRBV5-1	.	.	TRBJ2-3	CASSLEWIYGTQYF	TGCGCCAGCAGCTTGGAGTGGATTTATGGTACGCAGTATTTT
TRBV5-6	.	.	TRBJ1-4	CASSLVGEGEKLFF	TGTGCCAGCAGCTTGGTTGGGGAAGGCGAAAAACTGTTTTTT
TRBV20-1	few	.	TRBJ2-7	CSAYALEQYF	TGCAGTGCTTACGCGCTAGAGCAGTACTTC
TRBV7-2	few	TRBD2	TRBJ2-7	CASSLTSGARNEQYF	TGTGCCAGCAGCCTGACTAGCGGGGCGAGGAACGAGCAGTACTTC
TRBV29-1	few	.	TRBJ2-5	CSTGRPQYF	TGCAGCACAGGACGGCCTCAGTACTTC
TRBV6-5	few	.	TRBJ1-2	CASSYAGFAGYTF	TGTGCCAGCAGTTACGCAGGGTTCGCTGGCTACACCTTC
TRBV11-2	.	.	TRBJ2-3	CASSLGGDTQYF	TGTGCCAGCAGCTTAGGGGGAGATACGCAGTATTTT
TRBV7-9	few	.	TRBJ2-1	CASSSKDYFEQFF	TGTGCCAGCAGCTCAAAAGACTACTTTGAGCAGTTCTTC
TRBV29-1	few	.	TRBJ2-5	CSVAFSGRETQYF	TGCAGCGTTGCTTTTTCAGGGAGAGAGACCCAGTACTTC
TRBV27	.	TRBD2	TRBJ2-3	CASSFLAGGTDTQYF	TGTGCCAGCAGCTTCCTAGCGGGGGGCACAGATACGCAGTATTTT
TRBV7-9	few	.	TRBJ1-1	CASSRETEAFF	TGTGCCAGCAGCCGGGAAACTGAAGCTTTCTTT
TRBV7-2	.	.	TRBJ2-7	CASSRLTYEQYF	TGTGCCAGCAGCCGCCTAACCTACGAGCAGTACTTC
TRBV4-1	.	.	TRBJ1-6	CASSQFLRGIGNSPLHF	TGCGCCAGCAGCCAATTCCTTAGGGGTATCGGGAATTCACCCCTCCACTTT
TRBV7-6	.	.	TRBJ2-1	CASSLGGGLSSYNEQFF	TGTGCCAGCAGCTTAGGCGGCGGGTTAAGTTCCTACAATGAGCAGTTCTTC
TRBV5-1	.	TRBD1	TRBJ2-7	CASSDDGQGYEQYF	TGCGCCAGCAGCGACGATGGACAGGGGTACGAGCAGTACTTC
TRBV28	.	.	TRBJ1-4	CASSFREKLFF	TGTGCCAGCAGTTTCAGGGAAAAACTGTTTTTT
TRBV5-4	.	.	TRBJ2-5	CASSLARRQETQYF	TGTGCCAGCAGCTTGGCCAGACGCCAAGAGACCCAGTACTTC
TRBV18	.	.	TRBJ2-3	CASSENRADTQYF	TGTGCCAGCTCAGAGAACAGGGCGGATACGCAGTATTTT
TRBV5-6	few	TRBD2	TRBJ2-1	CASSLASGLATYNEQFF	TGTGCCAGCAGCTTGGCCTCGGGACTAGCGACCTACAATGAGCAGTTCTTC
TRBV4-3	.	TRBD2	TRBJ2-5	CASSQVPAGGQETQYF	TGCGCCAGCAGCCAAGTCCCAGCGGGGGGCCAAGAGACCCAGTACTTC
TRBV9	.	.	TRBJ1-3	CASSVGTDSGNTIYF	TGTGCCAGCAGCGTGGGGACGGACTCTGGAAACACCATATATTTT
TRBV19	few	TRBD2	TRBJ2-1	CASIGGSGIGSYNEQFF	TGTGCCAGTATCGGCGGTAGCGGGATAGGGTCCTACAATGAGCAGTTCTTC
TRBV7-9	.	.	TRBJ2-5	CASSLVMGDWQETQYF	TGTGCCAGCAGCTTAGTAATGGGGGACTGGCAAGAGACCCAGTACTTC
TRBV30	.	.	TRBJ1-5	CAWSSRVANQPQHF	TGTGCCTGGAGTTCCCGGGTTGCCAATCAGCCCCAGCATTTT
TRBV7-2	.	.	TRBJ2-5	CASSLVQGDQYF	TGTGCCAGCAGCTTAGTACAGGGCGACCAGTACTTC
TRBV6-5	few	.	TRBJ1-2	CASSYSRGMNYGYTF	TGTGCCAGCAGTTACTCACGGGGTATGAACTATGGCTACACCTTC
TRBV28	.	.	TRBJ2-3	CASFEGASRDTQYF	TGTGCCAGCTTCGAGGGAGCGAGCCGAGATACGCAGTATTTT
TRBV11-3	few	.	TRBJ2-3	CASSLETYGTSLTDTQYF	TGTGCCAGCAGCTTAGAAACCTACGGGACATCCCTAACAGATACGCAGTATTTT
TRBV7-2	few	.	TRBJ1-5	CASSYTLGRVIRQPQHF	TGTGCCAGCAGCTATACATTAGGACGGGTGATTCGTCAGCCCCAGCATTTT
TRBV6-6	few	.	TRBJ2-5	CASSYPGVVETQYF	TGTGCCAGCAGTTACCCAGGGGTTGTGGAGACCCAGTACTTC
TRBV7-2	.	TRBD1	TRBJ1-1	CASSLDRGNTEAFF	TGTGCCAGCAGCTTAGACAGGGGGAACACTGAAGCTTTCTTT